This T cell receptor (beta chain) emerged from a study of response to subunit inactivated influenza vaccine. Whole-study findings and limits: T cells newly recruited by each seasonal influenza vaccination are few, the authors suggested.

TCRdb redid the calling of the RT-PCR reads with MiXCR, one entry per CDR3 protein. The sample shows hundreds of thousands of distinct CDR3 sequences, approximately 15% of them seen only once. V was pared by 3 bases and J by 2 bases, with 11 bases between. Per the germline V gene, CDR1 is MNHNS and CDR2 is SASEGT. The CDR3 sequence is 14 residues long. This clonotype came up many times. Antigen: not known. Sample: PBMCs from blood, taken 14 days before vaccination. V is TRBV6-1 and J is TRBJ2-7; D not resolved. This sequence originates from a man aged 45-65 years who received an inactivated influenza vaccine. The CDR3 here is CASSDRTEAYEQYF. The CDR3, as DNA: TGTGCCAGCAGTGACAGAACAGAGGCCTACGAGCAGTACTTC.